This TCR beta chain came from a study of blood T cell repertoires in COVID-19. At the level of the study: The cDNA or gDNA used as material had been derived from T cells, B-cell-depleted T cells, or PBMCs.

Data came from immunoSEQ multiplex PCR; TCRdb stores just in-frame clones and leaves some out. This table holds over 200,000 clones, around 88% found once. This receptor was obtained from a man of 80 years or more with acute or convalescent COVID-19. Sequencing was carried out using peripheral blood.

CDR3 DNA sequence: TGTGCCAGCTACAGAGCGGGGAGCCAAGAGACCCAGTACTTC. Its translation: CASYRAGSQETQYF. V and J are TRBV28 and TRBJ2-5; 7 bases line up with TRBD2. V trimming: 8 bases; J trimming: 1 base; junction bases outside the gene matches: 7. Germline loops: CDR1 MDHEN, CDR2 SYDVKM. The CDR3 totals 14 residues.